The rows below give T cell receptor beta chains drawn from one sample of a study of PD-1 blockade in classical Hodgkin lymphoma. Data came from immunoSEQ multiplex PCR; TCRdb stores just in-frame clones and leaves some out. The sample shows over 90,000 clones, 80% to 90% of them seen only once. Sequencing used peripheral blood mononuclear cells (PBMCs), obtained before the second cycle of nivolumab. The receptors shown here come from a human donor with classical Hodgkin lymphoma. The CDR3 runs from the conserved cysteine through the conserved F or W. D genes are given only for firm matches. Rows may omit the clone size; those that give it use once, few, many or a size class.

>TRBJ1-1|TRBV28|TRBD1|once
TGTGCCAGCAGTCTCGGGACAGGGAGGGTGAACACTGAAGCTTTCTTT
CASSLGTGRVNTEAFF
>TRBJ2-7|TRBV28|TRBD1|once
TGTGCCAGCAGAGACCGGGACAGCAGGTTCTACGAGCAGTACTTC
CASRDRDSRFYEQYF
>TRBJ2-7|TRBV5-1|.|.
TGCGCCAGCAGCCAACAGGGCTGGGAGCAGTACTTC
CASSQQGWEQYF
>TRBJ1-1|TRBV6-5|.|once
TGTGCCAGCAGTTACTCGACGGGGGACACTGAAGCTTTCTTT
CASSYSTGDTEAFF
>TRBJ2-7|TRBV28|.|.
TGTGCCAGCAGTTTGGTGGGATTCGAGCAGTACTTC
CASSLVGFEQYF
>TRBJ2-7|TRBV7-2|TRBD2|.
TGTGCCAGCAGCTTAGAGGCTAGCGGGGGTTCCTACGAGCAGTACTTC
CASSLEASGGSYEQYF
>TRBJ2-5|TRBV2|.|.
TGTGCCACCAAACGTCAAGAGACCCAGTACTTC
CATKRQETQYF
>TRBJ1-1|TRBV11-2|.|.
TGTGCCAGCAGCTTACAAGGTCTGGCATTGAACACTGAAGCTTTCTTT
CASSLQGLALNTEAFF
>TRBJ2-2|TRBV28|.|.
TGTGCCAGCAGTATCGGGGCAGGGAACACCGGGGAGCTGTTTTTT
CASSIGAGNTGELFF
>TRBJ2-7|TRBV6-5|.|.
TGTGCCAGCAGGGAATTACAGGGTATCTACGAGCAGTACTTC
CASRELQGIYEQYF
>TRBJ1-1|TRBV14|.|.
TGTGCCAGCAGTCGGACGGGGAACACTGAAGCTTTCTTT
CASSRTGNTEAFF
>TRBJ1-3|TRBV7-6|.|.
TGTGCCAGCAGCGTTTTTGGGGGGCCTTACTCTGGAAACACCATATATTTT
CASSVFGGPYSGNTIYF
>TRBJ2-1|TRBV19|.|.
TGTGCCAGTAGTATAGATCTCTTAGGGATGTTGGGCAATGAGCAGTTCTTC
CASSIDLLGMLGNEQFF
>TRBJ2-5|TRBV5-4|.|once
TGTGCCAGCAGCTTGGGCGGGACCCAAGAGACCCAGTACTTC
CASSLGGTQETQYF
>TRBJ1-1|TRBV4-1|.|.
TGCGCCAGCAGCCAACCACGGACAGCCGGATTTGAAGCTTTCTTT
CASSQPRTAGFEAFF
>TRBJ2-5|TRBV6-6|.|.
TGTGCCAGCCGAACCCTGACAGCGACAGGGACCCAGTACTTC
CASRTLTATGTQYF
>TRBJ1-1|TRBV10-3|TRBD1|few
TGTGCCATCAGTGAGGGGACAGAGAACACTGAAGCTTTCTTT
CAISEGTENTEAFF
>TRBJ2-3|TRBV5-1|.|.
TGCGCCAGCAGCTTGGTCGGGAGCTGGACAGATACGCAGTATTTT
CASSLVGSWTDTQYF
>TRBJ2-7|TRBV10-2|.|.
TGCGCCAGCAGTGAGTCTCTGGGAGTTACCTCCTACGAGCAGTACTTC
CASSESLGVTSYEQYF
>TRBJ2-7|TRBV10-2|.|once
TGCGCCAGCAGTGAAGGCGACAGCTACGAGCAGTACTTC
CASSEGDSYEQYF
>TRBJ2-3|TRBV10-1|TRBD2|.
TGCGCCAGCACCCCAGCGGGGACAGATACGCAGTATTTT
CASTPAGTDTQYF
>TRBJ1-5|TRBV27|.|few
TGTGCCAGCAGTTTAGGCCCGAATCAGCCCCAGCATTTT
CASSLGPNQPQHF
>TRBJ2-7|TRBV27|.|.
TGTGCCAGCAGTCCCACTTCCCCCACGGGAATCTCCTACGAGCAGTACTTC
CASSPTSPTGISYEQYF
>TRBJ1-2|TRBV7-9|.|.
TGTGCCAGCAGCCTAACAGGAATAGCTGGCTACACCTTC
CASSLTGIAGYTF
>TRBJ2-1|TRBV7-7|.|.
TGTGCTAGCAGCAACCGGACAGACCCAAATGAGCAGTTCTTC
CASSNRTDPNEQFF
>TRBJ1-2|TRBV28|.|.
TGTGCCAGCAGTTCATCTAGGGATCGTTATGGCTACACCTTC
CASSSSRDRYGYTF
>TRBJ2-1|TRBV9|.|.
TGTGCCAGCAGCGTAGGTGGACTAACCTACAATGAGCAGTTCTTC
CASSVGGLTYNEQFF
>TRBJ2-1|TRBV27|.|once
TGTGCCAGCAGTTTATCGCGGGCCGGTGAGCAGTTCTTC
CASSLSRAGEQFF
>TRBJ2-1|TRBV29-1|.|.
TGCAGCGTTGAAGATCTCCGACTGGCGGGAAACAATGAGCAGTTCTTC
CSVEDLRLAGNNEQFF
>TRBJ2-5|TRBV18|TRBD1|.
TGTGCCAGCTCACAGGGACAGAAACAAGAGACCCAGTACTTC
CASSQGQKQETQYF
>TRBJ2-3|TRBV11-1|TRBD2|.
TGTGCCAGCAGCCTACCGGGACTAGCGGGCACAGATACGCAGTATTTT
CASSLPGLAGTDTQYF
>TRBJ1-6|TRBV18|.|few
TGTGCCAGCTCACCTAGCGGTGGGGGCGGGACCTATAATTCACCCCTCCACTTT
CASSPSGGGGTYNSPLHF
>TRBJ2-1|TRBV28|.|.
TGTGCCAGCAGTCCCGGTGGGGCGTTGGGTGAGCAGTTCTTC
CASSPGGALGEQFF
>TRBJ1-5|TRBV4-2|.|.
TGTGCCAGCAGCCAAGATTGGGACCCTAATCAGCCCCAGCATTTT
CASSQDWDPNQPQHF